The subject of this entry is one TCR beta chain. What it recognizes is unknown. One junction end disagrees with the germline gene, perhaps due to a read error. This PCR relied on a set of 60 Vbeta primers and 13 Jbeta primers. Data came from immunoSEQ multiplex PCR; TCRdb stores just in-frame clones and leaves some out. The table has approximately 200,000 clones, approximately 88% seen once. The CDR3 runs 14 residues. From germline, CDR1 is SSHAT and CDR2 FNYEAQ (reference sequence). Likely unrecorded immune exposures existed in these nominally healthy donors. The data stem from a study of cytomegalovirus exposure and HLA in healthy donors. Study-wide points: A later analysis showed TCR association rates differing by HLA locus, peaking at DRB1 and lowest at HLA-C. It was approximately 160 TCR beta chains that were listed as cytomegalovirus-associated. Roughly even sequencing depth across donors was the assumption behind the presence/absence analyses.

The TCR comes from a boy under 18 in good health and CMV-seronegative. The chain employs TRBV7-7 and TRBJ1-4, with D unresolved. The sample taken for sequencing was PBMCs. CDR3 bases: TGTGCTAGCAGCCCCCTGGACTTGCAGGAAAAACTGTTTTTT. It is translated as CASSPLDLQEKLFF.